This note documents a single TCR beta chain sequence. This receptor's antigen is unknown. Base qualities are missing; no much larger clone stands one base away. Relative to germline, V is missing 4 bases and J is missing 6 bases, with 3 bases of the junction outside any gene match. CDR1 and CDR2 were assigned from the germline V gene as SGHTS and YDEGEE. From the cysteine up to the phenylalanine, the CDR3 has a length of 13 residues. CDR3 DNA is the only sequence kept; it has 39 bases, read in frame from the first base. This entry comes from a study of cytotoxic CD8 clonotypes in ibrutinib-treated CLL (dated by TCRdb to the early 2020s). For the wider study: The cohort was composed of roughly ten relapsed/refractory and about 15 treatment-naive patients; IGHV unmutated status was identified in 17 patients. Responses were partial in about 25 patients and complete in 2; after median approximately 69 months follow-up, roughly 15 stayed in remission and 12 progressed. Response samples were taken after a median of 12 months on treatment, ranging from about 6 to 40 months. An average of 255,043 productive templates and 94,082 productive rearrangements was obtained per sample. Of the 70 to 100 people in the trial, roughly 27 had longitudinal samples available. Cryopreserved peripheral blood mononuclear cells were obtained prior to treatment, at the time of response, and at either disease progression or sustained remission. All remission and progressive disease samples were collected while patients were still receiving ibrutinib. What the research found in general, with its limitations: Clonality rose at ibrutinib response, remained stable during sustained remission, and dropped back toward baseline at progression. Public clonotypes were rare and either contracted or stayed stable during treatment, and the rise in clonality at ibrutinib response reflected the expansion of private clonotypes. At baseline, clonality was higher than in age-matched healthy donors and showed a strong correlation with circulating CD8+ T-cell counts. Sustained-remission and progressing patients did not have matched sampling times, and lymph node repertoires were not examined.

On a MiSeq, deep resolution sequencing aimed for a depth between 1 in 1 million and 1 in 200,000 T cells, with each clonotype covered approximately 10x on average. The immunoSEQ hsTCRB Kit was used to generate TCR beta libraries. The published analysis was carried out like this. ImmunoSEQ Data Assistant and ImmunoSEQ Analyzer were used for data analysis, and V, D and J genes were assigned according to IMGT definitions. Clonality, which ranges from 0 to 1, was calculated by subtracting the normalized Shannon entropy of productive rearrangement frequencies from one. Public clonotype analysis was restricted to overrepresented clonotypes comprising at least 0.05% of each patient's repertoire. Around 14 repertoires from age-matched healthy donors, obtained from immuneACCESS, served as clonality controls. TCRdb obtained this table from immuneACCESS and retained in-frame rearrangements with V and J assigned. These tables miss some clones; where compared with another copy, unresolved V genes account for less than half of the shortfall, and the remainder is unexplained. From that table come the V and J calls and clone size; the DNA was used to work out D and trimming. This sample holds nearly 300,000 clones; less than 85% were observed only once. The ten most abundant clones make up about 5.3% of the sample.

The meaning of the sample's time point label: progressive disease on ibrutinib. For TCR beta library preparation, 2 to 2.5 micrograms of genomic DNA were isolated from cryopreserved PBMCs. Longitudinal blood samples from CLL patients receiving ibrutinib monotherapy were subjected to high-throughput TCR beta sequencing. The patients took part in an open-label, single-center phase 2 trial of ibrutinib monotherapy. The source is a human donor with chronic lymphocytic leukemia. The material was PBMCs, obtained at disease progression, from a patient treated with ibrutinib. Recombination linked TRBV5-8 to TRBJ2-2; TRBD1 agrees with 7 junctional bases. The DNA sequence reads TGTGCCAGCAGCCAAGACAGGGCCGGGGAGCTGTTTTTT. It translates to CASSQDRAGELFF.